These 16 T cell receptor beta chains share one sample of origin, sequenced in a study of blood T cell repertoires in COVID-19. Using immunoSEQ multiplex PCR, the repertoire was profiled, and TCRdb retains in-frame clones only, with some absent. In the table there are tens of thousands of clones, 84% of which are singletons. Source material: peripheral blood. These receptors all stem from a man aged 55 to 70 with COVID-19, enrolled during active disease.

This clone was observed a few times. The chain combines TRBV6-1 with TRBJ1-2, with 8 bases matching TRBD1. The CDR3 extends over 14 amino acids. The V gene's germline CDR1 is MNHNS and CDR2 SASEGT. Trimming took 2 bases from V and 6 from J; bases not matched to a gene: 5. CDR3 amino acids: CASSESAGGNGYTF. CDR3 coding DNA: TGTGCCAGCAGTGAATCTGCAGGGGGCAATGGCTACACCTTC.

Here the CDR3 reads CAWSTTETWSGGNTIYF. In nucleotides, the CDR3 is TGTGCCTGGAGTACAACTGAAACCTGGAGTGGTGGAAACACCATATATTTT. This chain links TRBV30 with TRBJ1-3; no clear D. The ends were cut back, 2 bases at V and 3 bases at J, with 20 bases in the middle. This CDR3 is built from 17 residues. Germline V lookup: CDR1 GTSNPN, CDR2 SVGIG (reference sequence). The full variable domain, its missing parts supplied by reference TRBV30 and TRBJ1-3, is SQTIHQWPATLVQPVGSPLSLECTVEGTSNPNLYWYRQAAGRGLQLLFYSVGIGQISSEVPQNLSASRPQDRQFILSSKKLLLSDSGFYLCAWSTTETWSGGNTIYFGEGSWLTVV.

This rearrangement joins TRBV5-1 to TRBJ2-7; 9 nucleotides line up with TRBD1. The CDR3 consists of 14 residues. V dropped 1 base and J dropped 4; count of bases not matched to a gene: 3. Germline V CDR1 and CDR2: SGHRS, YFSETQ. CDR3 coding DNA: TGCGCCAGCAGCTTGACAGGGGGCGGTTACGAGCAGTACTTC. It encodes CASSLTGGGYEQYF.

The V call is TRBV7-3, the J call TRBJ2-3; 9 positions match TRBD2. The CDR3 spans 14 residues. The V segment lost 5 bases and the J segment 4 bases; nucleotides outside the gene matches: 4. Germline V gene sequence: CDR1 SGHTA, CDR2 FQGTGA. The CDR3 sequence is CASSPGLASDTQYF. For the CDR3, the DNA is TGTGCCAGCAGCCCCGGACTAGCGTCAGATACGCAGTATTTT. The whole variable domain, remainder taken from reference TRBV7-3 and TRBJ2-3, is GAGVSQTPSNKVTEKGKYVELRCDPISGHTALYWYRQSLGQGPEFLIYFQGTGAADDSGLPNDRFFAVRPEGSVSTLKIQRTERGDSAVYLCASSPGLASDTQYFGPGTRLTVL.

The rearrangement links TRBV29-1 to TRBJ2-2; D remains ambiguous. Trimming pared 6 bases from V and 0 bases from J, leaving 5 bases between. The CDR3 is 12 residues long. Germline V lookup: CDR1 SQVTM, CDR2 ANQGSEA. The CDR3 nucleotides read TGCAGCGTAACGGCGAACACCGGGGAGCTGTTTTTT. It translates to CSVTANTGELFF.

The gene calls are TRBV6-5 and TRBJ1-5; TRBD1 agrees at 8 bases. CDR3 length: 13 amino acids. Germline-derived CDR1 and CDR2 are MNHEY and SVGAGI. J gave up 8 bases and V 6 bases, and 6 bases lay outside the gene matches. CDR3 residues: CASSGQGREPQHF. The CDR3, as DNA: TGTGCCAGCAGCGGACAGGGAAGGGAGCCCCAGCATTTT.

The V and J genes are TRBV5-1 and TRBJ2-1; TRBD2 aligns across 8 bases. This CDR3 has 14 amino acids. Germline lookup yields CDR1 SGHRS and CDR2 YFSETQ. The V segment lost 4 bases and the J segment 8 bases; nucleotides outside the gene matches: 8. The CDR3 loop is CASSPLAGGDEQFF. CDR3 nucleotides: TGCGCCAGCAGCCCGCTAGCGGGTGGCGATGAGCAGTTCTTC.

This clone was seen a few times. V is TRBV5-1 and J is TRBJ1-4; D gene uncertain. V was trimmed by 1 base and J by 4 bases, leaving 8 bases between them. The length of the CDR3 is 14 residues. Germline CDR1 SGHRS, CDR2 YFSETQ. CDR3 sequence reads: CASSLSTLNEKLFF. The CDR3 region has the DNA TGCGCCAGCAGCTTGTCGACACTTAATGAAAAACTGTTTTTT.

This chain uses TRBV7-2 with TRBJ1-2; D unclear. Per germline, CDR1 SGHTA and CDR2 FQGNSA. The ends were cut back, 4 bases at V and 8 bases at J, with 20 bases in the middle. This CDR3 comprises 15 residues. DNA of the CDR3: TGTGCCAGCAGCTACGGGAGAAGAACTATGATCGGCTACACCTTC. It yields the protein CASSYGRRTMIGYTF. Supplemented by reference TRBV7-2 and TRBJ1-2, the full variable domain reads GAGVSQSPSNKVTEKGKDVELRCDPISGHTALYWYRQSLGQGLEFLIYFQGNSAPDKSGLPSDRFSAERTGGSVSTLTIQRTQQEDSAVYLCASSYGRRTMIGYTFGSGTRLTVV.

By sample share, this clone is medium-sized. The chain is built from TRBV6-1 and TRBJ1-5, with 7 bases lining up with TRBD1. The V segment lost 1 base and the J segment 3 bases; nucleotides outside the gene matches: 6. The length of the CDR3 is 16 residues. CDR1 MNHNS and CDR2 SASEGT come from the germline V gene. CDR3 region: CASSEDTGAPNQPQHF. The CDR3 coding sequence is TGTGCCAGCAGTGAAGATACAGGGGCCCCCAATCAGCCCCAGCATTTT.

The rearrangement joins TRBV30 to TRBJ1-2; no reliable D call. The CDR3 sequence is 12 residues long. Germline CDR1 and CDR2: GTSNPN and SVGIG (reference sequence). V was cut by 1 base and J by 2 bases, with 5 bases left in between. The chain's CDR3 is CAWSGGNYGYTF. CDR3 in DNA: TGTGCCTGGAGTGGCGGAAACTATGGCTACACCTTC.

The chain links TRBV6-5 to TRBJ1-2; unclear D gene. V lost 5 bases, J lost 4 bases, and 11 bases lay in between. Germline loops: CDR1 MNHEY, CDR2 SVGAGI. This CDR3 has 13 amino acids. CDR3 sequence: CASSPTASYGYTF. The CDR3 region has the DNA TGTGCCAGCAGTCCTACAGCCTCCTATGGCTACACCTTC.

The J gene is TRBJ1-1, the V gene TRBV3-1 (or the pseudogene TRBV3-2); D may be TRBD1 (6 bases). Trimming pared 4 bases from V and 2 bases from J, leaving 11 bases between. The CDR3 is 14 amino acids. Per germline, CDR1 LGHDT and CDR2 YNNKEL (reference sequence). CDR3 sequence (DNA): TGTGCCAGCAGCCCTTACAGGGTAAACACTGAAGCTTTCTTT. Translating gives CASSPYRVNTEAFF.

The rearrangement links TRBV3-1 (or the pseudogene TRBV3-2) to TRBJ1-5; weak D call: TRBD1 (5 bases). Germline V gene lookup returns CDR1 LGHDT and CDR2 YNNKEL (reference sequence). This CDR3 has 14 amino acids. Trimming pared 5 bases from V and 2 bases from J, leaving 10 bases between. CDR3 amino acids: CASSSRAGNQPQHF. CDR3 bases: TGTGCCAGCAGCTCCAGGGCGGGCAATCAGCCCCAGCATTTT.

The chain employs TRBV18 and TRBJ2-1; perhaps TRBD1 as D (6 bases). This CDR3 has 15 amino acids. Looked up from germline, CDR1 is KGHSH and CDR2 is LQKENI. Between the trimmed V and J ends, which lost 2 bases and 4 bases, there was a span of 12 bases. CDR3 in DNA: TGTGCCAGCTCACCAGGGACATACCTTTACAATGAGCAGTTCTTC. Its protein is CASSPGTYLYNEQFF.

The chain couples TRBV2 to TRBJ2-1, with 11 bases matching TRBD2. The germline V gene encodes CDR1 SNHLY and CDR2 FYNNEI. J was trimmed by 9 bases and V by 3 bases; bases with no gene match: 7. CDR3 length: 15 residues. The CDR3 nucleotides are TGTGCCAGCAGTGAGTTTCTAGCGGGAGGAGGTGAGCAGTTCTTC. This gives the protein CASSEFLAGGGEQFF.